The entry below describes one TCR beta chain. The record originates from a study of blood T cell repertoires in COVID-19. The wider study: Spain, Italy and the United States supplied samples that represented acute and convalescent COVID-19.

Each recovered donor of Cohort 3 presented with two negative PCRs, clearance, or symptom resolution. Authors' processing steps: Researchers report that nucleated cell counts were estimated from reference gene primer amplification. The repertoire was sequenced with immunoSEQ multiplex PCR; TCRdb's copy has only in-frame clones and lacks some. That table is the source of V, J and clone size, and D and trimming were worked out from the DNA. The sample contains 150,000 or so clones, about four fifths of which appear only once. CDR3 length equals 15 residues. After removal of 2 bases from V and 7 bases from J, the junction contained 6 bases not matched to a gene. The germline CDR1 and CDR2 sequences are SGHTA and FQGNSA.

This TCR was recovered from a man aged 50 to 59 who had recovered from COVID-19. J is TRBJ2-1 and V is TRBV7-2; 9 bases match TRBD2. The sample taken for sequencing was PBMCs or T cells enriched from blood (not recorded which). CDR3 nucleotides: TGTGCCAGCAGCTTAATGCTAGCGGGGCAGAATGAGCAGTTCTTC. Protein sequence: CASSLMLAGQNEQFF. Full variable domain (missing parts from reference TRBV7-2 and TRBJ2-1): GAGVSQSPSNKVTEKGKDVELRCDPISGHTALYWYRQSLGQGLEFLIYFQGNSAPDKSGLPSDRFSAERTGGSVSTLTIQRTQQEDSAVYLCASSLMLAGQNEQFFGPGTRLTVL.